This record looks at one T cell receptor (beta chain) sequence and its context. Some clones are missing from TCRdb's copy, which holds only in-frame ones; the method was immunoSEQ multiplex PCR. The table lists around 300,000 clones, 83% of them singletons, with roughly 9.4% in the top ten. This specimen belongs to a study of blood T cell repertoires in COVID-19. As for the study in general: T cells, B-cell-depleted T cells, or PBMCs provided the cDNA or gDNA that served as material.

CDR3 length equals 15 residues. The V end lost 4 bases, the J end lost 3 bases, and 16 bases lay between the germline ends. Germline CDR1 is SGDLS and CDR2 is YYNGEE. J is TRBJ2-5 and V is TRBV9; D might be TRBD1 (6 bases). The TCR comes from a woman aged 45 to 65 who had recovered from COVID-19. The sequencing input was peripheral blood. The CDR3 coding sequence is TGTGCCAGCAGCCCCTGGCTAGCAGGGGAAGAGACCCAGTACTTC. It specifies CASSPWLAGEETQYF.